This TCR beta chain comes out of a study of blood T cell repertoires in COVID-19. Study-wide background: Sources were T cells, B-cell-depleted T cells, or PBMCs; the material itself was cDNA or gDNA.

Produced via immunoSEQ multiplex PCR; TCRdb's table is partial and in-frame only. The table lists 150,000 or so clones, around three quarters of them singletons, with roughly 1.5% in the top ten. V lost 4 bases, J lost 6 bases, and 10 bases lay in between. Germline V lookup: CDR1 LGHDT, CDR2 YNNKEL (reference sequence). This CDR3 has 13 amino acids. J is TRBJ2-4 and V is TRBV3-1 (or the pseudogene TRBV3-2); the D is unclear. The TCR comes from a man older than 75 with acute or convalescent COVID-19. Sequenced input: peripheral blood. CDR3 nucleotides: TGTGCCAGCAGCCCCTTGTCGAGAAACATTCAGTACTTC. As protein: CASSPLSRNIQYF.